The 3 T cell receptor beta chains listed next were all sequenced from one sample in a study of blood T cell repertoires in COVID-19. Only in-frame clones appear in the TCRdb table, and some are missing; sequencing was by immunoSEQ multiplex PCR. Among some 510,000 clones, approximately 88% were seen once, and the ten largest hold less than 2%. The sample taken for sequencing was PBMCs or T cells enriched from blood (not recorded which). These receptors were taken from a woman aged 40 to 50 who had recovered from COVID-19.

V is TRBV7-8 and J is TRBJ2-7; TRBD2 agrees at 11 bases. The CDR3 totals 14 residues. The trim removed 6 bases at V and 3 bases at J, leaving 4 bases unmatched. Looked up from germline, CDR1 is SGHVS and CDR2 is FQNEAQ. CDR3 coding DNA: TGTGCCAGCAGGTCCGGGACTAGCGGCTACGAGCAGTACTTC. Encoded protein: CASRSGTSGYEQYF.

This chain connects TRBV6-4 to TRBJ2-1; no clear D gene. The germline V and J ends were trimmed by 2 bases and 4 bases, with 6 bases remaining between them. Germline lookup yields CDR1 MRHNA and CDR2 SNTAGT. This CDR3 has 13 residues. This CDR3 reads CASSDEDYNEQFF. The CDR3 coding sequence is TGTGCCAGCAGTGACGAGGATTACAATGAGCAGTTCTTC.

This clone was counted between two and nine times. This chain links TRBV5-1 with TRBJ1-3; 7 bases align to TRBD1. There are 15 residues in the CDR3. Germline V gene lookup returns CDR1 SGHRS and CDR2 YFSETQ. The V segment lost 2 bases and the J segment 4 bases; nucleotides outside the gene matches: 6. This chain's CDR3 is CASSLQGIVGNTIYF. The CDR3, as DNA: TGCGCCAGCAGCTTACAGGGGATTGTCGGAAACACCATATATTTT.